Shown below are 28 T cell receptor beta chains from a single sample sequenced in a study of radiotherapy plus CTLA-4 blockade in lung cancer. Sequenced by immunoSEQ multiplex PCR; TCRdb stores in-frame clones only, minus some. The table records roughly 80,000 clones, around 78% of them present only once. This specimen was peripheral blood, taken from a patient treated with radiotherapy plus ipilimumab. These receptors all come from a human donor with non-small cell lung cancer who had a partial response to radiotherapy plus ipilimumab. Some clones in this sample may be carry-over from other donors' samples.

V gene TRBV9 combines with J gene TRBJ1-5; D is unresolved. This CDR3 comprises 14 residues. V shed 7 bases and J shed 3 bases, with 14 bases lying between them. Germline loops: CDR1 SGDLS, CDR2 YYNGEE. The CDR3 loop is CASSFGVNNQPQHF. The CDR3 DNA reads as TGTGCCAGCTCATTTGGAGTGAACAATCAGCCCCAGCATTTT.

The chain links TRBV5-4 to TRBJ2-5; 8 bases line up with TRBD2. The CDR3 runs to 15 residues. Germline loops: CDR1 SGHNT, CDR2 YYREEE (reference sequence). The J segment lost 5 bases and the V segment lost 1 base, leaving 7 bases of the junction unmatched. DNA of the CDR3: TGTGCCAGCAGCTTGATTGCGGGAGGTCGGGAGACCCAGTACTTC. Amino acid sequence: CASSLIAGGRETQYF.

This clone was seen a few times. This rearrangement joins TRBV11-1 to TRBJ2-3, with 7 bases fitting TRBD1. Trimming removed 3 bases from V and 4 bases from J; junction bases left unmatched: 1. The CDR3 has 13 residues. The germline CDR1 and CDR2 sequences are SGHAT and FQDESV (reference sequence). The CDR3 coding sequence is TGTGCCAGCAGCTTTCAGGGGGCAGATACGCAGTATTTT. Encoded protein: CASSFQGADTQYF.

The V call is TRBV12-5, the J call TRBJ2-7, with 8 bases fitting TRBD1. V shed 1 base and J 4 bases; nucleotides not matched to a gene: 9. The CDR3 sequence is 16 residues long. CDR1 and CDR2 (germline): LGHNT, FRNRAP. CDR3 nucleotides: TGTGCTAGTGGTTTGGGGTCAGGGGGCATCGGGTACGAGCAGTACTTC. Its protein product is CASGLGSGGIGYEQYF.

The chain joins TRBV19 to TRBJ1-5; possibly TRBD1 for D (6 bases). CDR3 length equals 15 residues. V was pared by 10 bases and J by 7 bases, with 23 bases between. The germline V gene has CDR1 LNHDA and CDR2 SQIVND (reference sequence). In DNA form, the CDR3 reads TGTGCCACAACTCAACGGGGGGGGGCCGGGCAGCCCCAGCATTTT. Protein: CATTQRGGAGQPQHF.

V usage is TRBV9 and J usage is TRBJ2-5; 8 bases fit TRBD1. V lost 0 bases, J lost 6 bases, and 4 bases stayed unmatched. Germline V gives CDR1 SGDLS, CDR2 YYNGEE. The CDR3 contains 14 residues. The CDR3 nucleotides read TGTGCCAGCAGCGTAGCCAGACAGGGGCAGACCCAGTACTTC. This translates into CASSVARQGQTQYF.

V and J are TRBV18 and TRBJ2-7; D not certain. This CDR3 has 14 residues. The V gene's germline CDR1 is KGHSH and CDR2 LQKENI. Trimming removed 5 bases from V and 0 bases from J, with 11 bases in between. CDR3: CASSEQQSSYEQYF. CDR3 in DNA: TGTGCCAGCTCAGAACAACAGAGCTCCTACGAGCAGTACTTC.

The V gene is TRBV5-5, the J gene TRBJ1-5; 11 nucleotides line up with TRBD1. With V trimmed by 7 bases and J by 0 bases, 12 bases remained unmatched. Germline CDR1 reads SGHKS; CDR2 reads YYEKEE (reference sequence). The CDR3 has 18 amino acids. The chain's CDR3 is CASRLGTGGRNSNQPQHF. The CDR3 coding sequence is TGTGCCAGCCGGTTAGGGACAGGGGGACGAAATAGCAATCAGCCCCAGCATTTT.

This clone came up once. The chain carries TRBV11-3 and TRBJ2-2; the D is unclear. V lost 5 bases and J lost 0, with 10 bases in between. This CDR3 is 15 amino acids long. The germline gives CDR1 SGHNT, CDR2 YENEEA. For the CDR3, the DNA is TGTGCCAGCAGCCCTAGTGTAGCGAACACCGGGGAGCTGTTTTTT. Amino acids: CASSPSVANTGELFF.

This chain joins TRBV19 and TRBJ1-5; possibly TRBD1 for D (5 bases). Trimming shortened V by 7 bases and J by 1 base, and 17 bases separated the two germline ends. Germline V gene data show CDR1 as LNHDA and CDR2 as SQIVND (reference sequence). The CDR3 runs 16 residues. CDR3 nucleotides: TGTGCCAGTACCCCCGGTCCACAGGCCAGCAATCAGCCCCAGCATTTT. Protein product: CASTPGPQASNQPQHF.

This chain links TRBV27 with TRBJ1-2, with D perhaps matching TRBD1 (6 bases). Germline assignment: CDR1 MNHEY and CDR2 SMNVEV (reference sequence). CDR3 length: 14 residues. V was shortened by 2 bases and J by 7 bases, with 14 bases between the two germline ends. The CDR3 nucleotides read TGTGCCAGCAGTTTAACCAGGGGTGTTAGTGGCTACACCTTC. Translating it yields CASSLTRGVSGYTF.

In nucleotides, the CDR3 is TGTGCCAGCAGCGAAACTAGCGGGGGCTCTGGGGCCAACGTCCTGACTTTC. Its protein product is CASSETSGGSGANVLTF. The V gene is TRBV9, the J gene TRBJ2-6, with 11 positions matching TRBD2. The CDR3 covers 17 residues. Unmatched junction bases numbered 2, after V lost 3 bases and J lost 0 bases. Per the germline V gene, CDR1 is SGDLS and CDR2 is YYNGEE.

The V gene is TRBV7-9, the J gene TRBJ1-2; D unresolved. This CDR3 spans 11 amino acids. CDR1 SEHNR and CDR2 FQNEAQ come from the germline V gene (reference sequence). The germline V and J ends were trimmed by 3 bases and 10 bases, with 9 bases remaining between them. CDR3 in amino acids: CASSFGSFYTF. For the CDR3, the DNA is TGTGCCAGCAGCTTCGGTAGTTTCTACACCTTC.

This clone has just one count. This chain links TRBV10-2 with TRBJ1-3; unclear D gene. The V and J ends lost 7 bases and 4 bases respectively, with 11 bases between them. Germline lookup yields CDR1 WSHSY and CDR2 SAAADI. The CDR3 runs to 13 residues. The CDR3 DNA sequence: TGCGCCAGCACGGCGGGTTCGGGAAACACCATATATTTT. It is translated as CASTAGSGNTIYF.

The genes are TRBV15 and TRBJ2-6, with TRBD2 as a possible D gene (6 bases). Trimming pared 6 bases from V and 1 base from J, leaving 10 bases between. The length of the CDR3 is 15 residues. Germline V gene sequence: CDR1 LNHNV, CDR2 YYDKDF (reference sequence). The CDR3 DNA reads TGTGCCACCAGGGGGAGGTCTTCTGGGGCCAACGTCCTGACTTTC. Translated: CATRGRSSGANVLTF. The full variable domain, its missing parts supplied by reference TRBV15 and TRBJ2-6, is DAMVIQNPRYQVTQFGKPVTLSCSQTLNHNVMYWYQQKSSQAPKLLFHYYDKDFNNEADTPDNFQSRRPNTSFCFLDIRSPGLGDTAMYLCATRGRSSGANVLTFGAGSRLTVL.

The chain has TRBV6-1 and TRBJ1-5; TRBD1 agrees at 7 bases. This CDR3 has 14 amino acids. The junction had 6 bases not matched to a gene; V was cut back by 6 bases and J by 4 bases. Germline CDR1 reads MNHNS; CDR2 reads SASEGT. CDR3 protein: CASRQQGENQPQHF. The CDR3 region has the DNA TGTGCCAGCAGGCAGCAGGGGGAGAATCAGCCCCAGCATTTT.

The rearrangement uses TRBV5-1 and TRBJ2-3, with 7 bases lining up with TRBD2. Germline CDR1 reads SGHRS; CDR2 reads YFSETQ. Trimming cost V 0 bases and J 6 bases; bases outside gene matches: 10. CDR3 size: 16 residues. CDR3 sequence reads: CASSLDRAGEGDTQYF. DNA of the CDR3: TGCGCCAGCAGCTTGGATCGGGCGGGGGAGGGGGATACGCAGTATTTT.

This chain connects TRBV6-5 to TRBJ1-1, with 8 nucleotides matching TRBD1. The CDR3 contains 14 residues. Germline V gene data show CDR1 as MNHEY and CDR2 as SVGAGI. J lost 6 bases, V lost 5 bases, and 8 bases had no gene match. Here the CDR3 reads CASSPQTGVAEAFF. The CDR3, as DNA: TGTGCCAGCAGTCCCCAGACAGGGGTTGCTGAAGCTTTCTTT.

This clone came up a few times. At one end the junction does not follow the germline gene, possibly because of a read error. This rearrangement joins TRBV10-3 to TRBJ1-1, with 7 bases lining up with TRBD1. This CDR3 has 16 amino acids. The germline V gene has CDR1 ENHRY and CDR2 SYGVKD. CDR3 DNA: TGTGCCATCAGGGAGTTTTCCAGGGGGATGAACACTGAAGCTTTCTTT. Amino acids: CAIREFSRGMNTEAFF.

This chain joins TRBV10-2 and TRBJ2-3; 9 positions match TRBD2. This CDR3 has 15 residues. Germline CDR1 is WSHSY and CDR2 is SAAADI. The ends lost 3 bases at V and 6 bases at J; junction bases unmatched: 7. CDR3 protein: CASSDGRGGFDTQYF. The CDR3 DNA is TGCGCCAGCAGTGACGGGCGGGGGGGCTTCGATACGCAGTATTTT.

The chain is built from TRBV15 and TRBJ1-2; possible D gene TRBD1, 5 bases. The germline V gene encodes CDR1 LNHNV and CDR2 YYDKDF (reference sequence). There are 13 residues in the CDR3. V dropped 0 bases and J dropped 8 bases, with 10 bases sitting between them. The CDR3 region has the DNA TGTGCCACCAGCAGAGATGTGGGGCGAGGCTACACCTTC. Translation: CATSRDVGRGYTF.

The chain couples TRBV19 to TRBJ2-1; possibly TRBD2 for D (6 bases). Trimming left V 5 bases short and J 10 bases short, with 24 bases between. This CDR3 contains 16 residues. CDR1 and CDR2 (germline): LNHDA, SQIVND (reference sequence). CDR3 nucleotide sequence: TGTGCCAGTAGTCTCCCCAGAGCCTTTGCGGGAAGGGAGCAGTTCTTC. Translating gives CASSLPRAFAGREQFF.

The rearrangement joins TRBV11-2 to TRBJ2-7; D gene ambiguous. V shed 4 bases and J shed 0 bases, with 13 bases lying between them. CDR3 length: 15 amino acids. Germline CDR1 and CDR2: SGHAT and FQNNGV. DNA for the CDR3: TGTGCCAGCAGCTGGTTCCCGGGTCCCTCCTACGAGCAGTACTTC. It encodes CASSWFPGPSYEQYF.

The chain joins TRBV11-2 to TRBJ2-7; possible D gene TRBD1, 6 bases. V was pared by 5 bases and J by 3 bases, with 20 bases between. This CDR3 is built from 16 residues. In germline, CDR1 is SGHAT, CDR2 FQNNGV. CDR3 nucleotide sequence: TGTGCCAGCAGCGTACAAGGTGGACAGCCTTACTACGAGCAGTACTTC. Its protein product is CASSVQGGQPYYEQYF.

The rearrangement joins TRBV11-2 to TRBJ1-2; 8 bases are shared with TRBD1. V lost 7 bases and J lost 3; bases outside the gene matches: 10. The CDR3 loop spans 15 amino acids. The germline gives CDR1 SGHAT, CDR2 FQNNGV. For the CDR3, the DNA is TGTGCCAGCACCCCCGGGCAGGGGGCATACTATGGCTACACCTTC. Translating gives CASTPGQGAYYGYTF.

This clone came up a few times. The chain recombines TRBV7-9 with TRBJ2-7; 7 positions agree with TRBD1. The V and J ends lost 10 bases and 4 bases, in that order; junction bases with no gene match: 10. This CDR3 has 13 residues. Germline V gives CDR1 SEHNR, CDR2 FQNEAQ (reference sequence). The CDR3 DNA reads as TGTGCCACCGCCGGGACAGACCTTTACGAGCAGTACTTC. Translation gives CATAGTDLYEQYF.

This chain uses TRBV28 with TRBJ1-2; D is unclear. The germline gives CDR1 MDHEN, CDR2 SYDVKM. This CDR3 is built from 16 residues. Trimming took 6 bases from V and 8 from J, leaving 25 bases between them. The CDR3: CASRPPVEQSAGGYTF. The CDR3 DNA reads as TGTGCCAGCAGACCCCCGGTGGAACAGTCGGCGGGCGGCTACACCTTC.

The CDR3 loop is CSVRTSGLGNIQYF. DNA of the CDR3: TGCAGCGTGAGGACTAGCGGGTTGGGGAACATTCAGTACTTC. The chain couples TRBV29-1 to TRBJ2-4, with TRBD2 identical over 11 bases. Germline assignment: CDR1 SQVTM and CDR2 ANQGSEA. The CDR3 length is 14 residues. The junction had 8 bases not matched to a gene; V was cut back by 6 bases and J by 7 bases. The variable domain in full, with the rest retrieved from reference TRBV29-1 and TRBJ2-4, is SAVISQKPSRDICQRGTSLTIQCQVDSQVTMMFWYRQQPGQSLTLIATANQGSEATYESGFVIDKFPISRPNLTFSTLTVSNMSPEDSSIYLCSVRTSGLGNIQYFGAGTRLSVL.